A single T cell receptor (beta chain) is shown here with its context. What this receptor recognizes is not known. Nothing much larger sits one base from this clone, and base qualities are not available. The data stem from a study of regulatory T cells in long-lasting Graves disease (dated by TCRdb to the early 2020s). About the investigation overall: In the newly diagnosed Graves' disease group, patients had been taking antithyroid drugs for less than 3 months. The study was conducted in China and was registered as a clinical trial. Patients with persistent Graves' disease were compared with patients with newly diagnosed Graves' disease using TCR sequencing and RNA sequencing of peripheral blood. TCR sequencing covered about 13 persistent and around 20 newly diagnosed Graves' disease patients, some 33 samples in total. Summary of the overall study and its limitations: Only peripheral blood was studied, because thyroid tissue, the primary lesion, was inaccessible. Preferential use of TRBV28, TRBJ1-2 and TRBJ2-5 was observed in persistent disease, whereas TRBV20-1 and TRBJ2-1 were favored in newly diagnosed disease. Patients with persistent disease shared more public clonotypes (about 2,700) than newly diagnosed patients did (approximately 970). Persistent Graves' disease patients showed lower TCR Shannon entropy and fewer highly expanded clones than newly diagnosed patients, suggesting clonal expansion. The authors noted that the small sample size was a limitation that may lower accuracy. Only the TCR beta chain was sequenced and analyzed.

This specimen's time point label, per the study, means: newly diagnosed GD, antithyroid drugs for less than 3 months. RNA was extracted from PBMCs in TRIzol for both TCR sequencing and RNA sequencing. The diagnosis of Graves' disease was made according to American Thyroid Association guidelines. Patients for the study were recruited at an endocrinology department in Xi'an, China. Each patient gave around 9.2 milliliters of peripheral blood, collected in an EDTA anticoagulant tube. Ficoll Paque Plus density gradient separation was used to isolate PBMCs, and no further T cell sorting was performed. An Agilent 2100 Bioanalyzer and agarose gel were used to check RNA quality, while a NanoDrop 2000 measured RNA concentration. The library was obtained by multiplex PCR. Data came from an Illumina HiSeq 4000. iRepertoire HTBI primers and Arm-PCR amplification of CDR3 regions were used to construct TCR beta libraries. PCR products were gel purified before sequencing. The published analysis was carried out like this. Gene usage analysis of CDR3 amino acid clonotypes relied on the roughly 60 TRBV and about 13 TRBJ segments identified across samples. Filtered high-quality paired reads were merged into contigs using COPE and FqMerger. BLAST was used to align contigs to IMGT TRBV, TRBD and TRBJ reference genes, with CDR3 defined following IMGT. Any clonotype with a frequency above 0.1% was counted as a highly expanded clone. Shannon entropy served as the measure of repertoire diversity, while the Gini coefficient captured V-J evenness. A clonotype found in more than one individual was treated as public. The raw public reads went through TCRdb reprocessing: fastp at Q25, MiXCR clone calling, in-frame beta chains kept. Identical CDR3 protein sequences are pooled into one entry, listed with their most common genes and DNA. The authors' filters were not applied to this entry. A total of 300,000 to 400,000 distinct CDR3 sequences appear in this sample, roughly 17% of them only once. The ten biggest clones cover roughly 29% of the sample.

From cysteine to phenylalanine, the CDR3 is 15 amino acids long. Kept here is only the CDR3 DNA, which spans 45 bases and is read in frame from base 1. Via the germline V gene, CDR1 is SGHTA and CDR2 FQGTGA. Clipping removes 4 bases from V and 7 bases from J, with 5 as the unmatched junction base count. The data were also submitted as part of a second study, on T cells in Graves' hyperthyroidism and ophthalmopathy. From the second report: Stable Graves' hyperthyroidism was defined as the absence of progression to ophthalmopathy over 18 months of follow-up. Hyperthyroidism patients were newly diagnosed, had a disease duration of under 2 months, and were aged 18 to 65 years. Patients with uncontrolled infections, other autoimmune diseases, pregnancy or lactation were excluded. Diagnoses were established on the basis of clinical symptoms, serum thyroxine and TRAb, thyroid ultrasound, and orbital computed tomography. The TCR CDR3 was subjected to a first round of RT-PCR using the HTBI primer set and the Qiagen OneStep RT-PCR kit. Most expanded thyroid clonotypes (frequency above 0.001) were also found in blood, which suggests that blood repertoires may mirror thyroid immune responses. Ophthalmopathy was separated from stable hyperthyroidism by a 13 V-J signature model, with 85% to 90% sensitivity and about 81% specificity obtained in cross-validation and 80%/75% obtained in testing. In validation, the model predicted progression to ophthalmopathy with 55% to 71% sensitivity and roughly 75% specificity, a median of 6.5 months before onset. To identify distinguishing TCR V-J signatures, a discovery cohort of around 100 patients was used, comprising 40 to 45 with Graves' ophthalmopathy and approximately 57 with stable Graves' hyperthyroidism. Prospective prediction of ophthalmopathy was tested in an independent validation cohort of 18 to 20 hyperthyroidism patients and 17 patients who later progressed to ophthalmopathy. The approximately 100 discovery patients were randomly split 7:3 into training and test sets. In about 6 Graves' hyperthyroidism patients, the study also compared T-cell repertoires from thyroid tissue with T-cell repertoires from blood. Following sampling, methimazole starting at 30 mg daily was given to hyperthyroidism patients, and high-dose intravenous methylprednisolone was given to ophthalmopathy patients. Libraries were constructed in a second round of multiplex PCR, after which size selection and purification were carried out. Sequencing of the libraries was done on an Illumina HiSeq2000 using paired-end 100 bp reads. SOAPnuke was used to process the raw data, throwing out any read that contained adapters or uncalled bases, had a mean Phred below 15, or lacked an exact constant-primer or identifier match. High-quality paired reads were merged with COPE v1.2.5, and unique nucleotide sequences were defined as clonotypes. MiTCR v1.1 was used to align the clonotypes against IMGT TRBV, TRBD and TRBJ reference segments. Only V-J combinations with frequency above 0.0001, covering approximately 99% of repertoires, were analysed. A TCS score was defined as the ratio between F50 (clonal expansion) and ExV (chaos), using BLOSUM62-based TCRdist between CDR3 peptides within each V-J. Welch's t-statistics and random forest reduced roughly 530 V-J features to around 14, which were used in a naive Bayes classifier (R e1071). No statistical method was used to set the sample size in advance, and investigators knew the group allocation. The paper reports TCR Vbeta CDR3 sequencing of roughly 140 peripheral blood samples: 40 to 45 ophthalmopathy, fewer than 80 hyperthyroidism and approximately 17 progressor patients.

The receptor chain draws on TRBV7-3 and TRBJ2-1; a stretch of 12 junction bases matches TRBD2. The sequenced sample was peripheral blood mononuclear cells (PBMCs), obtained at new diagnosis, from a patient treated with antithyroid drugs. This TCR was sampled from a man aged 35 to 55 with Graves disease. Donor details come from another sample of the same person, matched by shared clones. The nucleotides read TGTGCCAGCAGCTCCTCTAGCGGGGGGGCTAATGAGCAGTTCTTC. Its translation is CASSSSSGGANEQFF.